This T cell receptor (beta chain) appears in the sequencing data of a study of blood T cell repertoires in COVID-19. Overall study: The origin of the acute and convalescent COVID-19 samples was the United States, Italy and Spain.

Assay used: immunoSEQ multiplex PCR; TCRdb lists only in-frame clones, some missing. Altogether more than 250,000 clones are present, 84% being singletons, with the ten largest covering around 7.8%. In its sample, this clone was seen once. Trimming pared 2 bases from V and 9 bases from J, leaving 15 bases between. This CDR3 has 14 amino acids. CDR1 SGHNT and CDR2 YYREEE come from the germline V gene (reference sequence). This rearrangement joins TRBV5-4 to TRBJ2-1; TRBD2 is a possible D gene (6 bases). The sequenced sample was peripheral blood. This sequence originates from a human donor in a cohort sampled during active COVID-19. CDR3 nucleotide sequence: TGTGCCAGCAGCTTTGTTGGGACCGGGGGTGAGCAGTTCTTC. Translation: CASSFVGTGGEQFF.